Given below is one T cell receptor beta chain in context. The sample originates from a study of cytomegalovirus exposure and HLA in healthy donors. Researchers ran the PCR with 60 Vbeta and 13 Jbeta primers. Sequencing used immunoSEQ multiplex PCR; TCRdb keeps in-frame clones, though not all of them. The table lists about 170,000 clones, 70% to 90% of them singletons, with roughly 2.5% in the top ten. The CDR3 spans 17 residues. V trimming: 5 bases; J trimming: 7 bases; junction bases outside the gene matches: 10. The germline CDR1 and CDR2 sequences are MNHEY and SMNVEV (reference sequence). The sample was PBMCs. This chain joins TRBV27 and TRBJ2-2; 13 nucleotides agree with TRBD2. The source of this sequence is a man aged 30-40 years in good health and CMV-seropositive. The CDR3 DNA is TGTGCCAGCAGTCCGGCGCCGGGACTAGCGGGGCACGGGGAGCTGTTTTTT. Translating gives CASSPAPGLAGHGELFF.